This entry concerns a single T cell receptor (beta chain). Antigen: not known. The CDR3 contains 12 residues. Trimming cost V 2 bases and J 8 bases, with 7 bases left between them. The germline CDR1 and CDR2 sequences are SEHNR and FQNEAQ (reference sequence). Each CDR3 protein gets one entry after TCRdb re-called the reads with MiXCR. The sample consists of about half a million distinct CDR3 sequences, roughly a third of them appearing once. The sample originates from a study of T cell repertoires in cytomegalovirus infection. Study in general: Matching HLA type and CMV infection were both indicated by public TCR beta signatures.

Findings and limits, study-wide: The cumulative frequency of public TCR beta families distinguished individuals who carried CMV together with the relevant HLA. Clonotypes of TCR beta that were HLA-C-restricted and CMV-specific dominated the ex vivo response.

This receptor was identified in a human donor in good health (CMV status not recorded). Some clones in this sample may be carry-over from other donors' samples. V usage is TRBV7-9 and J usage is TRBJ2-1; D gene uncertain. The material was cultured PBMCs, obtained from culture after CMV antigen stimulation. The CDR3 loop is CASSLMFDEQFF. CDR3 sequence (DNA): TGTGCCAGCAGCTTAATGTTCGATGAGCAGTTCTTC.